The T cell receptor (beta chain) described here comes from a study of blood T cells in healthy people across ages. Each sample provided at least 5 micrograms of extracted total RNA. This clonotype has a handful of counts. For the second PCR, which ran for 7 to 11 cycles, a sample-barcoded 5' primer and a J-beta primer mix were used. One entry per CDR3 protein, called by TCRdb with MiXCR from the 5' RACE reads. The sample has 800,000 to 950,000 distinct CDR3 sequences; roughly 29% are singletons. Germline CDR1 is SGHRS and CDR2 is YFSETQ. This CDR3 has 16 amino acids. J was trimmed by 7 bases and V by 1 base; bases with no gene match: 12. A further study also used this sample, focusing on T cells of mothers and their children. That work states: A few healthy Caucasian mothers gave samples, and so did their six children. Microchimeric T cell clones that persisted were not detected.

This receptor was taken from a middle-aged woman in good health. This chain links TRBV5-1 with TRBJ2-7, with 9 bases fitting TRBD1. Sequenced input: blood. CDR3 amino acids: CASSLSAGQGNNEQYF. The CDR3 bases are TGCGCCAGCAGCTTGAGTGCGGGACAGGGTAACAATGAGCAGTACTTC.